Following are 27 T cell receptor beta chains from one sample sequenced in a study of CD8 T cells in ankylosing spondylitis. One entry per CDR3 protein, called by TCRdb with MiXCR from the 5' RACE reads. The sample lists some 37,000 distinct CDR3 sequences, 4.5% to 6% occurring once. What was sequenced was blood, either unsorted or a sorted T cell fraction (not recorded which). The receptors derive from a male donor with ankylosing spondylitis or in good health (not recorded which).

This clonotype was observed at least ten times. This chain links TRBV14 with TRBJ2-7, with D tentatively TRBD1 (6 bases). The CDR3 loop spans 15 amino acids. Deletions cut 3 bases from V and 7 bases from J, with 19 bases between. From germline, CDR1 is SGHDN and CDR2 FVKESK. In nucleotides, the CDR3 is TGTGCCAGCAGCCATCTAACAGGGAAAGCTCGGGAGCAGTACTTC. Amino acids: CASSHLTGKAREQYF.

There are many counts of this clonotype. The V gene is TRBV20-1, the J gene TRBJ2-3, with D possibly TRBD2 on 5 matching bases. Germline V gene data show CDR1 as DFQATT and CDR2 as SNEGSKA (reference sequence). This CDR3 is built from 11 residues. This chain's CDR3 is CSQEDTDTQYF. CDR3 in DNA: TGCAGCCAGGAGGACACAGATACGCAGTATTTT.

This clonotype was seen only a few times. CDR3 DNA sequence: TGCAGCGGGAAGATTGCAACTAATGAAAAACTGTTTTTT. Amino acids: CSGKIATNEKLFF. The chain has TRBV29-1 and TRBJ1-4; D is unclear. This CDR3 spans 13 amino acids. The ends were cut back, 7 bases at V and 0 bases at J, with 9 bases in the middle. The germline V gene encodes CDR1 SQVTM and CDR2 ANQGSEA. Supplemented by reference TRBV29-1 and TRBJ1-4, the full variable domain reads SAVISQKPSRDICQRGTSLTIQCQVDSQVTMMFWYRQQPGQSLTLIATANQGSEATYESGFVIDKFPISRPNLTFSTLTVSNMSPEDSSIYLCSGKIATNEKLFFGSGTQLSVL.

This clonotype appeared many times. The V call is TRBV18, the J call TRBJ2-1; no firm D call. The CDR3 totals 13 residues. The V end lost 1 base, the J end lost 3 bases, and 4 bases lay between the germline ends. CDR1 and CDR2 from the germline V gene are KGHSH and LQKENI. For the CDR3, the DNA is TGTGCCAGCTCACCACGGATCTACAATGAGCAGTTCTTC. Encoded protein: CASSPRIYNEQFF.

As for this clonotype: A much larger clonotype is one base distant, so this may be a read error. The V and J genes are TRBV5-5 and TRBJ2-2; no clear D. Looked up from germline, CDR1 is SGHKS and CDR2 is YYEKEE (reference sequence). This CDR3 region has 16 residues. CDR3 sequence (DNA): TGTGTCAGCAGCTTGGTTCCGACGGTGAACACCGGGGAGCTGTTTTTT. Protein product: CVSSLVPTVNTGELFF. Together with reference TRBV5-5 and TRBJ2-2, the CDR3 gives the full variable domain: DAGVTQSPTHLIKTRGQQVTLRCSPISGHKSVSWYQQVLGQGPQFIFQYYEKEERGRGNFPDRFSARQFPNYSSELNVNALLLGDSALYLCVSSLVPTVNTGELFFGEGSRLTVL.

For this clonotype: One base away lies a much larger clone, so this may be a sequencing read error. The gene calls are TRBV7-3 and TRBJ2-1; D may correspond to TRBD1 or TRBD2 (5 bases each). CDR1 is SGHTA, CDR2 FQGTGA, per germline. This CDR3 is 16 amino acids long. The V gene lost 5 bases and the J gene lost 9 bases, with 23 bases spanning the gap. The CDR3 protein is CASSLNSGKGAGEQFF. The CDR3 nucleotides read TGTGCCAGCAGCCTTAATTCCGGGAAAGGGGCGGGTGAGCAGTTCTTC.

This clonotype has at least ten counts. The V gene is TRBV29-1, the J gene TRBJ2-2, with 16 nucleotides matching TRBD2. This CDR3 comprises 16 residues. Per germline, CDR1 SQVTM and CDR2 ANQGSEA. With 3 bases clipped from V and 4 bases from J, the junction kept 2 bases outside the gene matches. CDR3 loop: CSVEGLAGGGTGELFF. The CDR3, as DNA: TGCAGCGTTGAGGGACTAGCGGGAGGGGGCACCGGGGAGCTGTTTTTT.

This clonotype was recorded at least ten times. The rearrangement joins TRBV6-1 to TRBJ2-5; 8 bases line up with TRBD2. CDR1 and CDR2 (germline): MNHNS, SASEGT. The junction had 21 bases not matched to a gene; V was cut back by 8 bases and J by 7 bases. This CDR3 has 17 residues. CDR3 protein: CASRQTDSGNGRGTQYF. CDR3 bases: TGTGCCAGCCGTCAAACAGATAGCGGGAATGGTCGAGGGACCCAGTACTTC.

This clonotype has ten or more counts. The J gene is TRBJ1-4, the V gene TRBV20-1; a weak D match, TRBD1 (5 bases). CDR1 and CDR2 (germline): DFQATT, SNEGSKA (reference sequence). V was trimmed by 6 bases and J by 4 bases, leaving 18 bases between them. The CDR3 is made up of 15 amino acids. This chain's CDR3 is CSASLREGSNEKLFF. DNA for the CDR3: TGCAGTGCGAGCCTCAGGGAAGGGAGTAATGAAAAACTGTTTTTT.

This clonotype was counted a few times. A single base separates this from a much larger clone, so it may be a read error. The J gene is TRBJ2-7, the V gene TRBV19, with D hard to call. The CDR3 has 15 residues. The germline CDR1 and CDR2 sequences are LNHDA and SQIVND (reference sequence). CDR3 sequence: CVSSILHMPQDEQYF. In nucleotides, the CDR3 is TGTGTCAGTAGTATATTGCATATGCCTCAGGACGAGCAGTACTTC.

This clonotype was picked up many times. The V and J genes are TRBV5-1 and TRBJ2-1, with TRBD2 matching over 11 bases. Germline CDR1 reads SGHRS; CDR2 reads YFSETQ. This CDR3 has 14 amino acids. V lost 7 bases and J lost 3; bases outside the gene matches: 3. The CDR3 sequence: CASAGLADYNEQFF. CDR3 coding DNA: TGCGCCAGCGCGGGACTAGCGGACTACAATGAGCAGTTCTTC. Full variable domain (rest looked up from reference TRBV5-1 and TRBJ2-1): KAGVTQTPRYLIKTRGQQVTLSCSPISGHRSVSWYQQTPGQGLQFLFEYFSETQRNKGNFPGRFSGRQFSNSRSEMNVSTLELGDSALYLCASAGLADYNEQFFGPGTRLTVL.

This rearrangement joins TRBV11-3 to TRBJ2-5; unclear D gene. Trimming left V 5 bases short and J 3 bases short, with 10 bases between. The CDR3 totals 13 residues. In germline, CDR1 is SGHNT, CDR2 YENEEA. CDR3 nucleotide sequence: TGTGCCAGCAGCCACCTTGGCGAAGAGACCCAGTACTTC. Translation gives CASSHLGEETQYF.

This clonotype occurred many times. The chain has TRBV11-1 and TRBJ2-5; 9 bases are a match to TRBD1. Germline CDR1 SGHAT, CDR2 FQDESV (reference sequence). The ends lost 5 bases at V and 5 bases at J; junction bases unmatched: 12. There are 16 residues in the CDR3. The DNA of the CDR3 is TGTGCCAGCAGCGGACGGGACAGGGATTTTCGGGAGACCCAGTACTTC. Protein: CASSGRDRDFRETQYF.

This clonotype has ten or more counts. The rearrangement links TRBV25-1 to TRBJ2-6; D is ambiguous. V was shortened by 3 bases and J by 1 base, with 4 bases between the two germline ends. The germline gives CDR1 MGHDK, CDR2 SYGVNS. The length of the CDR3 is 14 residues. The CDR3 is CASSDVSGANVLTF. The CDR3 nucleotides are TGTGCCAGCAGTGATGTTTCTGGGGCCAACGTCCTGACTTTC.

For this clonotype: A much bigger clone sits one base away, suggesting this may be a read error. The V gene is TRBV7-2, the J gene TRBJ1-2; 7 bases are shared with TRBD1. Trimming took 5 bases from V and 10 from J; bases not matched to a gene: 10. The CDR3 has 13 amino acids. Germline CDR1 reads SGHTA; CDR2 reads FQGNSA. This chain's CDR3 is CASSVTGVDDYTF. In nucleotides, the CDR3 is TGTGCCAGCAGCGTCACAGGGGTGGACGACTACACCTTC.

This clonotype was seen many times. The V and J genes are TRBV9 and TRBJ2-1; TRBD1 matches at 7 bases. CDR3 length: 16 amino acids. V lost 1 base, J lost 8 bases, and 12 bases stayed unmatched. CDR1 and CDR2 (germline): SGDLS, YYNGEE. The CDR3 nucleotides read TGTGCCAGCAGCGTATATGGAACAGGGGCTTTCGATGAGCAGTTCTTC. This gives the protein CASSVYGTGAFDEQFF.

This clonotype was recorded at least ten times. The chain couples TRBV28 to TRBJ2-7; possibly TRBD2 for D (6 bases). The germline V gene encodes CDR1 MDHEN and CDR2 SYDVKM. This CDR3 has 15 residues. V shed 5 bases and J shed 1 base, with 15 bases lying between them. CDR3 sequence (DNA): TGTGCCAGCAGTCCTGGGGCGGGGCCTTCCTACGAGCAGTACTTC. It specifies CASSPGAGPSYEQYF.

In its sample, this clonotype was seen many times. The chain combines TRBV27 with TRBJ2-1; 11 nucleotides align to TRBD2. The length of the CDR3 is 18 residues. CDR1 is MNHEY, CDR2 SMNVEV, per germline (reference sequence). V was clipped by 7 bases and J by 5 bases; unmatched bases: 16. In DNA form, the CDR3 reads TGTGCCAGCACCCTGAGGGCTAGCGGGGGGCCGGGAAACAATGAGCAGTTCTTC. It is translated as CASTLRASGGPGNNEQFF.

About this clonotype: A read error may be the cause here, since a much bigger clone is one base away. CDR3 sequence: CASRNNGQFF. The DNA for the CDR3 is TGTGCCAGCAGGAACAATGGGCAGTTCTTC. The chain combines TRBV6-6 with TRBJ2-1; unclear D gene. The CDR3 sequence is 10 residues long. The germline V gene encodes CDR1 MNHNY and CDR2 SVGAGI (reference sequence).

This clonotype was picked up many times. V and J are TRBV20-1 and TRBJ1-1, with 7 bases that match TRBD1. The CDR3 sequence is 14 residues long. With 6 bases clipped from V and 2 bases from J, the junction kept 9 bases outside the gene matches. Germline values: CDR1 DFQATT, CDR2 SNEGSKA (reference sequence). The DNA for the CDR3 is TGCAGTGCCCGCCGGACAGGTGGAAACACTGAAGCTTTCTTT. Its protein is CSARRTGGNTEAFF.

This clonotype has ten or more counts. The chain links TRBV4-3 to TRBJ1-1; D remains unclear. This CDR3 region has 14 residues. Trimming left V 1 base short and J 2 bases short, with 8 bases between. The germline V gene has CDR1 LGHNA and CDR2 YSLEER. The CDR3 DNA follows: TGCGCCAGCAGCCAAGCGGGCCTTAACACTGAAGCTTTCTTT. Protein sequence: CASSQAGLNTEAFF.

This clonotype was seen many times. The chain is built from TRBV20-1 and TRBJ2-1; D is perhaps TRBD1 (5 bases). CDR1 and CDR2 (germline): DFQATT, SNEGSKA (reference sequence). Trimming took off 3 bases at V and 5 bases at J, with 17 bases between the two ends. This CDR3 has 15 amino acids. The CDR3 DNA reads as TGCAGTGCTAGCCGAGACAGCAAGCTAAACAATGAGCAGTTCTTC. Protein sequence: CSASRDSKLNNEQFF.

At least ten counts were recorded for this clonotype. The chain uses TRBV19 and TRBJ2-2; D is ambiguous. V was shortened by 8 bases and J by 4 bases, with 8 bases between the two germline ends. CDR1 is LNHDA, CDR2 SQIVND, per germline (reference sequence). The CDR3 is made up of 12 amino acids. The CDR3, as DNA: TGTGCCAGTGGTTTTGGCACCGGGGAGCTGTTTTTT. The encoded protein is CASGFGTGELFF.

By its share, this clonotype is medium-sized. DNA of the CDR3: TGCAGTGCTAGGGGGAGCTCCTACGAGCAGTACTTC. Translating it yields CSARGSSYEQYF. V usage is TRBV20-1 and J usage is TRBJ2-7, with TRBD2 as a possible D gene (5 bases). The CDR3 spans 12 residues. Trimming removed 3 bases from V and 0 bases from J, with 6 bases in between. From germline, CDR1 is DFQATT and CDR2 SNEGSKA (reference sequence).

This clonotype has ten or more counts. The V and J genes are TRBV5-1 and TRBJ2-5; D not certain. This CDR3 spans 14 amino acids. The germline V gene has CDR1 SGHRS and CDR2 YFSETQ. Trimming took off 0 bases at V and 5 bases at J, with 11 bases between the two ends. Here the CDR3 reads CASSLGSAPETQYF. The DNA for the CDR3 is TGCGCCAGCAGCTTGGGTTCGGCGCCGGAGACCCAGTACTTC. The variable domain in full, with the rest retrieved from reference TRBV5-1 and TRBJ2-5, is KAGVTQTPRYLIKTRGQQVTLSCSPISGHRSVSWYQQTPGQGLQFLFEYFSETQRNKGNFPGRFSGRQFSNSRSEMNVSTLELGDSALYLCASSLGSAPETQYFGPGTRLLVL.

In its sample, this clonotype was seen many times. This chain joins TRBV28 and TRBJ2-1; 10 nucleotides match TRBD2. With 3 bases clipped from V and 5 bases from J, the junction kept 4 bases outside the gene matches. CDR1 and CDR2 (germline): MDHEN, SYDVKM. The CDR3 consists of 15 residues. The CDR3, as DNA: TGTGCCAGCAGTTTGAGCCTAGCGGGAGACAATGAGCAGTTCTTC. This codes for CASSLSLAGDNEQFF.

This clonotype was found many times. V gene TRBV11-3 combines with J gene TRBJ2-2; no clear D gene. From germline, CDR1 is SGHNT and CDR2 YENEEA. This CDR3 contains 13 residues. The germline V and J ends were trimmed by 2 bases and 7 bases, with 8 bases remaining between them. The CDR3 loop is CASSLSFSGELFF. In nucleotides, the CDR3 is TGTGCCAGCAGCTTATCTTTCAGCGGGGAGCTGTTTTTT.